This entry concerns a single TCR beta chain. The sample is drawn from a study of blood T cell repertoires in COVID-19. Trimming took off 1 base at V and 5 bases at J, with 20 bases between the two ends. CDR3 size: 17 residues. From germline, CDR1 is SEHNR and CDR2 FQNEAQ (reference sequence). The authors' processing: Estimation of nucleated cell counts was performed using reference gene primer amplification. Produced via immunoSEQ multiplex PCR; TCRdb's table is partial and in-frame only. V and J calls and clone size are given by that table; D and trimming were obtained from the DNA. The sample has under 450,000 clones; around 86% are singletons.

This chain joins TRBV7-9 and TRBJ2-5; a weak D match, TRBD1 (6 bases). The TCR originated in a woman aged 45-65 years who had recovered from COVID-19. The sequenced sample consisted of PBMCs or T cells enriched from blood (not recorded which). In DNA, the CDR3 is TGTGCCAGCAGCTTAGTTCGGTCCGGCAGGGGCAGGGAGACCCAGTACTTC. It codes for CASSLVRSGRGRETQYF.